This T cell receptor beta chain was retrieved from a study of cytomegalovirus exposure and HLA in healthy donors. General observations from the study: Roughly uniform depth of sequencing across donors was assumed in presence/absence analyses.

As for this clone: Its antigen remains unknown.

This PCR relied on a set of 60 Vbeta primers and 13 Jbeta primers. Repertoires were generated with immunoSEQ multiplex PCR, while TCRdb's copy carries only in-frame clones and drops some. The profile shows about 150,000 clones, under 85% of them singletons. All the people who gave samples were healthy bone marrow donors. Germline CDR1 MNHEY, CDR2 SVGAGI. The CDR3 is made up of 14 amino acids. Trimming took 6 bases from V and 3 from J, leaving 11 bases between them. The chain is built from TRBV6-5 and TRBJ2-2; D unresolved. Sequencing was done on a sample of PBMCs. The clonotype was recovered from a young man in good health and CMV-seronegative. This CDR3 reads CASREDGYTGELFF. The CDR3, as DNA: TGTGCCAGCAGGGAAGACGGGTACACCGGGGAGCTGTTTTTT.